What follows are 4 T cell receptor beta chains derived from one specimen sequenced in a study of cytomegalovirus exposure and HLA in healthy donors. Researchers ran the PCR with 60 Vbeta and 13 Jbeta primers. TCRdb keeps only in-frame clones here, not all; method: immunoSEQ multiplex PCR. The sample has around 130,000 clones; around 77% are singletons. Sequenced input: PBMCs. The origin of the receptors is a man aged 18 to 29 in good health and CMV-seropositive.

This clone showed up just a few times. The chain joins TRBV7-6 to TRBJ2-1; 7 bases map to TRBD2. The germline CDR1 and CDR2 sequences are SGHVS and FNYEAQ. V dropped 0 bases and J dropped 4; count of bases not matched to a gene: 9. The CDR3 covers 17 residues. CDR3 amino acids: CASSLAEGTTYYNEQFF. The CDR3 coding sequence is TGTGCCAGCAGCTTAGCGGAGGGGACTACCTATTACAATGAGCAGTTCTTC.

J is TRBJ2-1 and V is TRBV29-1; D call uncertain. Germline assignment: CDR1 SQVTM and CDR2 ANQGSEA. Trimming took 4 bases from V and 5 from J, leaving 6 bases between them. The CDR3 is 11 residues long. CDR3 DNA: TGCAGCGTTGTTTCCGACAATGAGCAGTTCTTC. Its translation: CSVVSDNEQFF.

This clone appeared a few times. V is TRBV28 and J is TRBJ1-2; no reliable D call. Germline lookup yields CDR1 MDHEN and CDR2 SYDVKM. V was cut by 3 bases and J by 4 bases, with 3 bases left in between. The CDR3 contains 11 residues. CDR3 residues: CASSFIYGYTF. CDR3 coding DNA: TGTGCCAGCAGTTTTATCTATGGCTACACCTTC.

The CDR3 sequence: CASSLVDFGSGNTIYF. CDR3 nucleotides: TGTGCCAGCAGCTTAGTGGACTTCGGGAGCGGAAACACCATATATTTT. The chain carries TRBV13 and TRBJ1-3, with no clear D. CDR3 length: 16 amino acids. Germline CDR1 and CDR2: PRHDT and FYEKMQ (reference sequence). Trimming removed 1 base at V and 4 bases at J, with 14 bases between.